The 25 T cell receptor beta chains below were found in one sample sequenced in a study of cytomegalovirus exposure and HLA in healthy donors. The data were produced by immunoSEQ multiplex PCR, yet TCRdb's version contains in-frame clones alone and is incomplete. This table has hundreds of thousands of clones, 70% to 90% appearing once. Material for sequencing was PBMCs. Receptors were obtained from a woman aged 18-29 years in good health and CMV-seronegative.

V is TRBV27 and J is TRBJ1-3; 9 positions agree with TRBD1. Trimming removed 6 bases from V and 8 bases from J; junction bases left unmatched: 14. CDR1 and CDR2 (germline): MNHEY, SMNVEV (reference sequence). CDR3 length equals 16 residues. CDR3 nucleotide sequence: TGTGCCAGCAGCCCCCGAACCGGGACAGGGAAACACACCATATATTTT. Protein sequence: CASSPRTGTGKHTIYF.

This clone was detected once. This chain connects TRBV4-1 to TRBJ1-3, with D uncertain. Trimming stripped 3 bases from V and 2 bases from J, with 14 bases between. The CDR3 is 16 amino acids. Germline V gives CDR1 MGHRA, CDR2 YSYEKL. Written as DNA, the CDR3 is TGCGCCAGCAGCCACCCCGGAATCGCGGCTGGAAACACCATATATTTT. The encoded protein is CASSHPGIAAGNTIYF.

The chain has TRBV4-1 and TRBJ1-5, with D possibly being TRBD1 (5 bases). The V end lost 3 bases, the J end lost 6 bases, and 21 bases lay between the germline ends. Germline values: CDR1 MGHRA, CDR2 YSYEKL. The CDR3 spans 17 residues. DNA of the CDR3: TGCGCCAGCAGCCAGTACCCAGCGACAGTCGGTGGTCAGCCCCAGCATTTT. Protein sequence: CASSQYPATVGGQPQHF.

This clone was recorded only once. J is TRBJ2-7 and V is TRBV6-1, with a possible D match to TRBD1 (6 bases). This CDR3 has 15 amino acids. The ends were cut back, 3 bases at V and 0 bases at J, with 12 bases in the middle. Per the germline V gene, CDR1 is MNHNS and CDR2 is SASEGT. In nucleotides, the CDR3 is TGTGCCAGCAGTGATTCCAGGGGCCTCTCCTACGAGCAGTACTTC. Its translation: CASSDSRGLSYEQYF.

The J gene is TRBJ1-1, the V gene TRBV4-1; D is uncertain. The ends were cut back, 4 bases at V and 0 bases at J, with 12 bases in the middle. There are 15 residues in the CDR3. Germline V gene lookup returns CDR1 MGHRA and CDR2 YSYEKL. Here the CDR3 DNA reads TGCGCCAGCAGCCCGAAGCGCGGCCTGAACACTGAAGCTTTCTTT. This codes for CASSPKRGLNTEAFF.

The chain combines TRBV5-1 with TRBJ2-6; D possibly corresponds to TRBD1 (6 bases). This CDR3 is built from 16 residues. Germline V lookup: CDR1 SGHRS, CDR2 YFSETQ. V was pared by 4 bases and J by 0 bases, with 11 bases between. In DNA, the CDR3 is TGCGCCAGCAGCCCGACAGGACCCTCTGGGGCCAACGTCCTGACTTTC. It codes for CASSPTGPSGANVLTF.

The gene calls are TRBV30 and TRBJ2-1; TRBD1 agrees at 7 bases. Germline-derived CDR1 and CDR2 are GTSNPN and SVGIG (reference sequence). V lost 3 bases to trimming and J lost 2 bases; unmatched junction nucleotides: 4. The CDR3 covers 14 residues. In nucleotides, the CDR3 is TGTGCCTGGAGGGCCGGGACAGCCTACAATGAGCAGTTCTTC. This sequence encodes CAWRAGTAYNEQFF.

The gene calls are TRBV19 and TRBJ2-7, with TRBD1 matching over 10 bases. Trimming removed 4 bases from V and 6 bases from J; junction bases left unmatched: 3. Germline values: CDR1 LNHDA, CDR2 SQIVND (reference sequence). The CDR3 contains 13 residues. The CDR3 DNA is TGTGCCAGTAGTAGACAGGGGGCACCCGAGCAGTACTTC. Encoded protein: CASSRQGAPEQYF. Drawing the rest from reference TRBV19 and TRBJ2-7, the complete variable domain is DGGITQSPKYLFRKEGQNVTLSCEQNLNHDAMYWYRQDPGQGLRLIYYSQIVNDFQKGDIAEGYSVSREKKESFPLTVTSAQKNPTAFYLCASSRQGAPEQYFGPGTRLTVT.

The chain employs TRBV5-4 and TRBJ1-1, with TRBD1 as a possible D gene (6 bases). The germline gives CDR1 SGHNT, CDR2 YYREEE (reference sequence). V was clipped by 4 bases and J by 0 bases, with 13 bases between them. The CDR3 length is 15 residues. The chain's CDR3 is CASSLWTELNTEAFF. The CDR3 DNA follows: TGTGCCAGCAGCCTTTGGACAGAGCTGAACACTGAAGCTTTCTTT.

V gene TRBV7-9 combines with J gene TRBJ2-2, with D possibly TRBD1 on 6 matching bases. CDR1 SEHNR and CDR2 FQNEAQ come from the germline V gene (reference sequence). There are 14 residues in the CDR3. The V and J ends lost 4 bases and 0 bases respectively, with 6 bases between them. This chain's CDR3 is CASSWDTNTGELFF. The DNA of the CDR3 is TGTGCCAGCAGCTGGGACACGAACACCGGGGAGCTGTTTTTT.

This chain joins TRBV28 and TRBJ2-3; 12 bases are a match to TRBD2. V was pared by 8 bases and J by 2 bases, with 5 bases of the junction left unmatched. The CDR3 runs 15 residues. The V gene's germline CDR1 is MDHEN and CDR2 SYDVKM. The CDR3 protein is CASSTSGGLTDTQYF. For the CDR3, the DNA is TGTGCCAGCTCCACTAGCGGGGGGCTCACAGATACGCAGTATTTT.

The chain joins TRBV5-1 to TRBJ2-1, with unresolved D. Trimming shortened V by 3 bases and J by 3 bases, and 7 bases separated the two germline ends. This CDR3 is built from 13 residues. Looked up from germline, CDR1 is SGHRS and CDR2 is YFSETQ. DNA of the CDR3: TGCGCCAGCAGCTCCTACTACTACAATGAGCAGTTCTTC. This translates into CASSSYYYNEQFF.

This CDR3 reads CASSEFSAGVFNEQFF. CDR3 nucleotides: TGTGCCAGCAGTGAATTTTCCGCAGGGGTGTTCAATGAGCAGTTCTTC. The chain joins TRBV6-1 to TRBJ2-1, with D possibly TRBD1 on 6 matching bases. Looked up from germline, CDR1 is MNHNS and CDR2 is SASEGT. The germline V and J ends were trimmed by 2 bases and 6 bases, with 17 bases remaining between them. The CDR3 is 16 residues long.

This sequence joins TRBV4-1 and TRBJ1-2, with 8 positions matching TRBD1. Germline V CDR1 and CDR2: MGHRA, YSYEKL. The CDR3 covers 15 residues. J was trimmed by 2 bases and V by 5 bases; bases with no gene match: 7. The CDR3 loop reads CASSAPRTGNYGYTF. CDR3 bases: TGCGCCAGCAGCGCACCTAGGACAGGGAACTATGGCTACACCTTC.

The J gene is TRBJ2-5, the V gene TRBV5-6, with 9 bases fitting TRBD2. Germline CDR1 SGHDT, CDR2 YYEEEE. The length of the CDR3 is 15 residues. V dropped 2 bases and J dropped 2; count of bases not matched to a gene: 4. CDR3 DNA: TGTGCCAGCAGCTTCCTAGCGGGACATCAAGAGACCCAGTACTTC. Translating it yields CASSFLAGHQETQYF.

J is TRBJ2-7 and V is TRBV19, with 7 bases identical to TRBD1. Germline V gene data show CDR1 as LNHDA and CDR2 as SQIVND (reference sequence). The CDR3 runs to 15 residues. V was clipped by 5 bases and J by 0 bases; unmatched bases: 7. The CDR3 DNA follows: TGTGCCAGTAGTGTAAACCGGGACAGCTCCTACGAGCAGTACTTC. Translated: CASSVNRDSSYEQYF. Full variable domain (outside the CDR3, taken from reference TRBV19 and TRBJ2-7): DGGITQSPKYLFRKEGQNVTLSCEQNLNHDAMYWYRQDPGQGLRLIYYSQIVNDFQKGDIAEGYSVSREKKESFPLTVTSAQKNPTAFYLCASSVNRDSSYEQYFGPGTRLTVT.

The chain links TRBV6-1 to TRBJ1-5; D not certain. With 4 bases removed from V and 3 bases from J, the gap between germline ends came to 10 bases. Germline V gives CDR1 MNHNS, CDR2 SASEGT. CDR3 length equals 14 residues. CDR3: CASSVRPNNQPQHF. CDR3 coding DNA: TGTGCCAGCAGTGTGCGGCCGAACAATCAGCCCCAGCATTTT.

The rearrangement joins TRBV27 to TRBJ2-3; D might be TRBD2 (5 bases). This CDR3 has 14 residues. V was trimmed by 2 bases and J by 1 base, leaving 7 bases between them. Looked up from germline, CDR1 is MNHEY and CDR2 is SMNVEV (reference sequence). The CDR3 loop reads CASSLKGGTDTQYF. The CDR3 coding sequence is TGTGCCAGCAGTTTAAAGGGAGGCACAGATACGCAGTATTTT.

The rearrangement uses TRBV4-1 and TRBJ2-7; the D gene is possibly TRBD1 (6 bases). CDR3 length: 14 residues. Germline values: CDR1 MGHRA, CDR2 YSYEKL. Deletions cut 4 bases from V and 0 bases from J, with 10 bases between. CDR3 nucleotide sequence: TGCGCCAGCAGCCCGGCGGACAGCTCCTACGAGCAGTACTTC. Translating it yields CASSPADSSYEQYF.

The V and J genes are TRBV6-1 and TRBJ1-5; D is unclear. Trimming pared 6 bases from V and 4 bases from J, leaving 4 bases between. Germline values: CDR1 MNHNS, CDR2 SASEGT. The length of the CDR3 is 11 residues. CDR3 in DNA: TGTGCCAGCAGCCAGAATCAGCCCCAGCATTTT. It specifies CASSQNQPQHF.

The chain recombines TRBV7-2 with TRBJ2-7; 9 nucleotides agree with TRBD2. CDR3 size: 17 residues. Germline V gene lookup returns CDR1 SGHTA and CDR2 FQGNSA. The junction had 10 bases not matched to a gene; V was cut back by 1 base and J by 3 bases. The CDR3 reads CASSLVMAGGALYEQYF. The CDR3 DNA reads TGTGCCAGCAGCTTAGTAATGGCGGGAGGGGCCCTCTACGAGCAGTACTTC.

The genes are TRBV5-1 and TRBJ2-7; no definite D call. The CDR3 consists of 15 residues. The V and J ends lost 4 bases and 0 bases respectively, with 14 bases between them. From germline, CDR1 is SGHRS and CDR2 YFSETQ. CDR3 amino acids: CASSTAAASSYEQYF. DNA of the CDR3: TGCGCCAGCAGCACCGCAGCAGCGTCCTCCTACGAGCAGTACTTC.

The chain joins TRBV6-5 to TRBJ2-2, with TRBD1 matching over 8 bases. With 6 bases clipped from V and 0 bases from J, the junction kept 3 bases outside the gene matches. There are 15 residues in the CDR3. The germline V gene encodes CDR1 MNHEY and CDR2 SVGAGI. Here the CDR3 DNA reads TGTGCCAGCAGGACGGACAGGGCGAACACCGGGGAGCTGTTTTTT. It encodes CASRTDRANTGELFF.

The chain combines TRBV5-1 with TRBJ2-7; 8 positions match TRBD1. The CDR3 is 14 residues long. The germline CDR1 and CDR2 sequences are SGHRS and YFSETQ. Trimming cost V 7 bases and J 2 bases; bases outside gene matches: 8. CDR3 protein: CASAVGTGAYEQYF. Here the CDR3 DNA reads TGCGCCAGCGCGGTAGGGACAGGAGCCTACGAGCAGTACTTC.

CDR3 bases: TGTGCCAGCAGCAAAGATACGGAGGATAAAAACATTCAGTACTTC. Protein: CASSKDTEDKNIQYF. This sequence joins TRBV7-2 and TRBJ2-4, with D possibly TRBD2 on 5 matching bases. V lost 5 bases to trimming and J lost 4 bases, with 15 bases between them. Germline V gene data show CDR1 as SGHTA and CDR2 as FQGNSA. The CDR3 contains 15 residues.